This TCR beta chain stems from a study of blood T cell repertoires in COVID-19. Study summary: Material from acute and convalescent COVID-19 was sourced from the United States, Italy and Spain. Sample material is recorded as cDNA or gDNA derived from T cells, B-cell-depleted T cells, or PBMCs.

This CDR3 is 13 amino acids long. V was clipped by 4 bases and J by 2 bases, with 8 bases between them. CDR1 is LNHNV, CDR2 YYDKDF, per germline (reference sequence). In the original analysis: Scientists estimated how many nucleated cells there were by amplifying reference gene primers. Data came from immunoSEQ multiplex PCR; TCRdb stores just in-frame clones and leaves some out. V, J and clone size reflect that table, while D and trimming were determined from the DNA. In the table there are tens of thousands of clones, around 84% of which are singletons. The chain links TRBV15 to TRBJ2-5; D is unresolved. Sequencing was performed on peripheral blood. The origin of this receptor is a man in his fifties or sixties with active or convalescent COVID-19. The CDR3 protein is CATSIRRQETQYF. For the CDR3, the DNA is TGTGCCACCAGCATCCGGCGGCAAGAGACCCAGTACTTC.